This TCR beta chain was identified in a study of blood T cells in healthy people across ages. Study conclusions and caveats: Diversity was higher, and naive CD4+ cells more numerous, in long-lived donors than in aged donors.

Regarding this clonotype: Antigen: not known.

The germline gives CDR1 LGHDT, CDR2 YNNKEL (reference sequence). V shed 1 base and J 0 bases; nucleotides not matched to a gene: 4. This CDR3 has 16 residues. A J-beta primer mix and a sample-barcoded 5' primer were used in a second PCR of roughly 7 to 12 cycles. A template-switch adaptor containing 12 random nucleotides labeled each cDNA molecule. TCRdb used MiXCR to reprocess the 5' RACE reads, holding one entry per CDR3 protein. Here the sample spans roughly 720,000 distinct CDR3 sequences, about 55% being singletons. The sequence was collected from a man older than 75 in good health. The genes are TRBV3-1 and TRBJ2-7; TRBD2 matches at 9 bases. Input material: blood. The CDR3 region is CASSQGISGSSYEQYF. DNA of the CDR3: TGTGCCAGCAGCCAAGGCATTAGCGGGAGCTCCTACGAGCAGTACTTC.